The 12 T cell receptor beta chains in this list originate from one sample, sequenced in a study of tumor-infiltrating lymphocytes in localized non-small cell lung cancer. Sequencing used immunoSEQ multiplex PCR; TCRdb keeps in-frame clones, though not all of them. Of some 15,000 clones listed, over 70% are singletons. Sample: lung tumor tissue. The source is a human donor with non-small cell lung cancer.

The CDR3 DNA follows: TGTGCCAGCGCAGGGTACGTCGGCAGCTCCTACGAGCAGTACTTC. This sequence encodes CASAGYVGSSYEQYF. The chain employs TRBV6-1 and TRBJ2-7; weak D call: TRBD1 (5 bases). This CDR3 spans 15 amino acids. The V gene lost 8 bases and the J gene lost 0 bases, with 17 bases spanning the gap. From germline, CDR1 is MNHNS and CDR2 SASEGT.

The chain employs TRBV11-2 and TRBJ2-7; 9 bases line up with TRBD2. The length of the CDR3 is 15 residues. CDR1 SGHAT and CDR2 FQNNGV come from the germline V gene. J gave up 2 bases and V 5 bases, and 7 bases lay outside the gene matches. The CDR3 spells CASSPERGAPYEQYF. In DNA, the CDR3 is TGTGCCAGCAGCCCCGAGCGGGGGGCTCCCTACGAGCAGTACTTC.

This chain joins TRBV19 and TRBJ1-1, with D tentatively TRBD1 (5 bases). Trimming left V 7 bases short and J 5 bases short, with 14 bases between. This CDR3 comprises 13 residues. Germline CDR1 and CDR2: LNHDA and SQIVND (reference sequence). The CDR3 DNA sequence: TGTGCCAGTACCCTATTGAGGGGAACTGAAGCTTTCTTT. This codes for CASTLLRGTEAFF.

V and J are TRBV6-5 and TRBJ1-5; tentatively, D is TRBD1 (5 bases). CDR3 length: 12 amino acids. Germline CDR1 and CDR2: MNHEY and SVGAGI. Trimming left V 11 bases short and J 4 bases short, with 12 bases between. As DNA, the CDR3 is TGTGCCTCCGGGACCGGTAATCAGCCCCAGCATTTT. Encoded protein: CASGTGNQPQHF.

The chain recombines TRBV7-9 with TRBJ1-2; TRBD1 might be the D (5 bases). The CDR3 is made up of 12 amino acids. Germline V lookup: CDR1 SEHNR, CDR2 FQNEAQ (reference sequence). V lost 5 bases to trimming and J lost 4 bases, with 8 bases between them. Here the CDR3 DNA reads TGTGCCAGCAGCCCCGGGACCTATGGCTACACCTTC. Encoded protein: CASSPGTYGYTF.

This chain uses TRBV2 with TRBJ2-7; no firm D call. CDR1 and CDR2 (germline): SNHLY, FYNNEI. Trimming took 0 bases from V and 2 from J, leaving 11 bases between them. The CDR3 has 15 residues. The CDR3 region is CASSEALGSAYEQYF. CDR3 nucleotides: TGTGCCAGCAGTGAAGCGCTAGGATCCGCCTACGAGCAGTACTTC.

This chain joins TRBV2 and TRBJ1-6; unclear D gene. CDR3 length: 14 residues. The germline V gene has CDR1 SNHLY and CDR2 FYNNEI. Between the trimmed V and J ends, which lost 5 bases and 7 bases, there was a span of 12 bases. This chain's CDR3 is CASSRLPGNSPLHF. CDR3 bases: TGTGCCAGCAGTCGACTGCCGGGGAATTCACCCCTCCACTTT. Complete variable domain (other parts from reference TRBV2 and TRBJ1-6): EPEVTQTPSHQVTQMGQEVILRCVPISNHLYFYWYRQILGQKVEFLVSFYNNEISEKSEIFDDQFSVERPDGSNFTLKIRSTKLEDSAMYFCASSRLPGNSPLHFGNGTRLTVT.

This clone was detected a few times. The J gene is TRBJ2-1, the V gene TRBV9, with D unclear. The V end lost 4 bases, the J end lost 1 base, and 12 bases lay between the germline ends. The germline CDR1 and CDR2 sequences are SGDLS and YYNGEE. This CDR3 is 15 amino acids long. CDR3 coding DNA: TGTGCCAGCAGCTCCGACCCAGGATCCTACAATGAGCAGTTCTTC. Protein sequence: CASSSDPGSYNEQFF.

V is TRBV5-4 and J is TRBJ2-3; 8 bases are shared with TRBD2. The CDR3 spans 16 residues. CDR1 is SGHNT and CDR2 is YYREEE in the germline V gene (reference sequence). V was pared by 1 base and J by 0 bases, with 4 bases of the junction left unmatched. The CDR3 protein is CASSLMSSGSTDTQYF. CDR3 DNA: TGTGCCAGCAGCTTGATGTCTAGCGGGAGCACAGATACGCAGTATTTT.

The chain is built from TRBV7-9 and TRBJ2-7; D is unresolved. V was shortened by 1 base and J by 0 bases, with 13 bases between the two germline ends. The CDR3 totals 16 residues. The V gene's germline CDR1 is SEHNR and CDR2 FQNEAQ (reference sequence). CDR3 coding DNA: TGTGCCAGCAGCTTAGAACCGGGCCTGAGCTCCTACGAGCAGTACTTC. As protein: CASSLEPGLSSYEQYF.

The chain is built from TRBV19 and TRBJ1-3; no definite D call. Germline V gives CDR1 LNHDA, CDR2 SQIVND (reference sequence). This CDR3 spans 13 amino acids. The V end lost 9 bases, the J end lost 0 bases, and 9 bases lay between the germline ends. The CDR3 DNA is TGTGCCAGCAGGCTTCACTCTGGAAACACCATATATTTT. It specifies CASRLHSGNTIYF. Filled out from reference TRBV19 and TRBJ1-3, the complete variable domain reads DGGITQSPKYLFRKEGQNVTLSCEQNLNHDAMYWYRQDPGQGLRLIYYSQIVNDFQKGDIAEGYSVSREKKESFPLTVTSAQKNPTAFYLCASRLHSGNTIYFGEGSWLTVV.

CDR3 sequence (DNA): TGTGCCAGCAGTAGCCAAGGGTTTGAGCCCCAGCATTTT. The encoded protein is CASSSQGFEPQHF. The rearrangement links TRBV5-4 to TRBJ1-5; D is unclear. V dropped 5 bases and J dropped 8 bases, with 14 bases sitting between them. This CDR3 is built from 13 residues. Germline V lookup: CDR1 SGHNT, CDR2 YYREEE (reference sequence).